The rows below give T cell receptor beta chains drawn from one sample of a study of cytomegalovirus exposure and HLA in healthy donors. The table came from immunoSEQ multiplex PCR; TCRdb's copy has only in-frame clones and leaves some out. The sample holds approximately 170,000 clones, over 70% seen once. Sequenced input: PBMCs. The receptors derive from a man aged 50 to 60 in good health and CMV-seropositive. The CDR3 runs from the conserved cysteine through the conserved F or W. D genes are given only for firm matches. Clone size is given for some rows only: seen once, a few or many times, or a class if the clone is expanded.

>once|TRBV7-2|TRBJ1-2|-
TGTGCCAGCAGCTTTTACGGGGGGGGAAATGGCTACACCTTC
CASSFYGGGNGYTF
>-|TRBV19|TRBJ1-1|-
TGTGCCAGTAGTATAGGTACAGTACCGTCGGCTTTCTTT
CASSIGTVPSAFF
>-|TRBV5-4|TRBJ2-2|TRBD2
TGTGCCACCCAGACGGGGGGGCCCAGCCCCGGGGAGCTGTTTTTT
CATQTGGPSPGELFF
>once|TRBV10-3|TRBJ2-5|-
TGTGCCACCGCGGACTTCCCGACCCAGTACTTC
CATADFPTQYF
>-|TRBV7-2|TRBJ2-7|-
TGTGCCAGCAGCTTGAGCGGAACCTACGAGCAGTACTTC
CASSLSGTYEQYF
>once|TRBV5-1|TRBJ2-1|TRBD2
TGCGCCAGCAGCTGGGGCCTAGCGGGGGGGCAGAATGAGCAGTTCTTC
CASSWGLAGGQNEQFF
>-|TRBV15|TRBJ1-1|TRBD1
TGTGCCACCAGCAGAGATTGGGGACAGGGGGAAGCTTTCTTT
CATSRDWGQGEAFF
>-|TRBV2|TRBJ1-2|TRBD1
TGTGCCAGCAGACCCGACAGGGGAGGTTATGGCTACACCTTC
CASRPDRGGYGYTF
>-|TRBV28|TRBJ1-3|-
TGTGCCCATGGGGCCAGTCCCTTTCTCGGAAACACCATATATTTT
CAHGASPFLGNTIYF
>-|TRBV6-6|TRBJ1-1|-
TGTGCCAGATTCTCATGGGACATGAACACTGAAGCTTTCTTT
CARFSWDMNTEAFF
>-|TRBV29-1|TRBJ2-3|TRBD2
TGCAGCGTTGAAGATGAAGCGGGAGAGGCCACAGATACGCAGTATTTT
CSVEDEAGEATDTQYF
>-|TRBV2|TRBJ2-6|-
TGTGCCAGCAGTGATGTGAGGTCGGCTGGGGCCAACGTCCTGACTTTC
CASSDVRSAGANVLTF
>-|TRBV5-1|TRBJ2-2|-
TGCGCCAGCAGCTTGCAGCAGGGCACCGGGGAGCTGTTTTTT
CASSLQQGTGELFF
>-|TRBV27|TRBJ2-7|-
TGTGCCAGCAGTTTCCTGGATCAGGCGGGCGCGCCCTACGAGCAGTACTTC
CASSFLDQAGAPYEQYF
>-|TRBV5-1|TRBJ2-7|TRBD1
TGCGCCAGCACCAGGGGGGGACAGGGGATGTACGAGCAGTACTTC
CASTRGGQGMYEQYF
>-|TRBV30|TRBJ2-5|-
TGTGCCTGCGCAGGGCCCCGGGAGATTGAGACCCAGTACTTC
CACAGPREIETQYF
>-|TRBV2|TRBJ2-5|-
TGTGCCAGCAGAGGGGGTGGCGGGGGACCTCAAGAGACCCAGTACTTC
CASRGGGGGPQETQYF
>-|TRBV30|TRBJ2-7|TRBD2
TGTGCCTGGAGTGACCGCACAGCGGGGAGCCTCGAGCAGTACTTC
CAWSDRTAGSLEQYF
>once|TRBV5-6|TRBJ2-3|-
TGTGCCAGCAGCTTTGCGGCAGGGCTCACAGATACGCAGTATTTT
CASSFAAGLTDTQYF
>-|TRBV5-4|TRBJ1-1|-
TGTGCCAGCAGCAGAGAACAGAGTGAAGCTTTCTTT
CASSREQSEAFF
>few|TRBV29-1|TRBJ2-7|-
TGCAGCGTTGTTAGGGGTGCCGACGAGCAGTACTTC
CSVVRGADEQYF
>-|TRBV10-3|TRBJ1-1|TRBD1
TGTGCCATCAGTGAGCCCGGACAGGGGGCCCTCAGCACTGAAGCTTTCTTT
CAISEPGQGALSTEAFF
>-|TRBV19|TRBJ1-1|-
TGTGCCAGTAGTACCAAGACAGGAATGAACACTGAAGCTTTCTTT
CASSTKTGMNTEAFF
>-|TRBV6-5|TRBJ2-5|TRBD1
TGTGCCAGCAGCGTTAACAGGGGTCAAGAGACCCAGTACTTC
CASSVNRGQETQYF
>-|TRBV7-2|TRBJ1-2|-
TGTGCCAGCAGCTTACGGGGGAACTATGGCTACACCTTC
CASSLRGNYGYTF
>-|TRBV6-5|TRBJ2-1|TRBD2
TGTGCCAGCAGTTACTCGACTAGCGGTCGCAATGAGCAGTTCTTC
CASSYSTSGRNEQFF
>-|TRBV18|TRBJ2-7|TRBD2
TGTGCCAGCTCACCGACTAGCGGGAGGGCCAGCGAGCAGTACTTC
CASSPTSGRASEQYF
>-|TRBV28|TRBJ2-1|TRBD2
TGTGCCAGCAGTTCTGCGCCGGGACTAGGCTCTAGGTCCTACAATGAGCAGTTCTTC
CASSSAPGLGSRSYNEQFF
>-|TRBV6-5|TRBJ2-1|-
TGTGCCAGCAGTTACGTTGGGGGGACCTACAATGAGCAGTTCTTC
CASSYVGGTYNEQFF
>-|TRBV28|TRBJ1-5|-
TGTGCCAGCAGTTTAGGGGCAGATTCTTATCAGCCCCAGCATTTT
CASSLGADSYQPQHF
>-|TRBV27|TRBJ2-5|-
TGTGCCAGCACTAGTAGCGAACCTCAAGAGACCCAGTACTTC
CASTSSEPQETQYF
>once|TRBV5-1|TRBJ2-7|-
TGCGCCAGCAGCATTACAGGGTCGGCCTACGAGCAGTACTTC
CASSITGSAYEQYF
>-|TRBV30|TRBJ1-1|-
TGTGCCTGGAGTGTAGGCGGCACTGAAGCTTTCTTT
CAWSVGGTEAFF
>-|TRBV6-1|TRBJ1-1|-
TGTGCCAGCCGGCAGGCCTGGGTTGAAGCTTTCTTT
CASRQAWVEAFF
>-|TRBV4-3|TRBJ2-3|TRBD2
TGCGCCAGCAGCCAAGGACTAGCGGGCCAAGGGGGCACAGATACGCAGTATTTT
CASSQGLAGQGGTDTQYF
>-|TRBV19|TRBJ1-2|TRBD1
TGTGCCAGTAGTACTGGGGGACAGGGGGCGTTCGGCTACACCTTC
CASSTGGQGAFGYTF
>few|TRBV5-4|TRBJ2-7|-
TGTGCCAGCAGAACGTTCGGAAGGGGCCACGAGCAGTACTTC
CASRTFGRGHEQYF
>-|TRBV6-5|TRBJ2-2|-
TGTGCCAGCAAGACAGCCGCGAACACCGGGGAGCTGTTTTTT
CASKTAANTGELFF
>-|TRBV11-1|TRBJ2-5|-
TGTGCCAGCAGCTTGACAGGAGGAGAGGAGACCCAGTACTTC
CASSLTGGEETQYF
>few|TRBV2|TRBJ2-7|TRBD2
TGTGCCAGCCGGAGACTAGCGGGACACTCCTACGAGCAGTACTTC
CASRRLAGHSYEQYF
>-|TRBV7-8|TRBJ2-2|-
TGTGCCAGCAGTTCCGGGACTCCGAACACCGGGGAGCTGTTTTTT
CASSSGTPNTGELFF
>-|TRBV15|TRBJ1-2|-
TGTGCCACCAGCAAAGGACTACCTTATGGCTACACCTTC
CATSKGLPYGYTF
>-|TRBV7-3|TRBJ2-2|-
TGTGCCAGCAGCTTAAACATTAACACCGGGGAGCTGTTTTTT
CASSLNINTGELFF
>-|TRBV7-2|TRBJ2-7|TRBD1
TGTGCCAGCAGCTTCCGGGACAGGCCTGACTACGAGCAGTACTTC
CASSFRDRPDYEQYF
>-|TRBV19|TRBJ2-3|TRBD1
TGTGCCAGTAGTACCGGGACAGCGCCCACAGATACGCAGTATTTT
CASSTGTAPTDTQYF
>-|TRBV4-2|TRBJ2-2|TRBD2
TGTGCCAGCAGCCAAGTAGCGGGTGGATTTACCGGGGAGCTGTTTTTT
CASSQVAGGFTGELFF
>-|TRBV25-1|TRBJ2-3|TRBD1
TGTGCCACTCGGGACAGCGGAGATACGCAGTATTTT
CATRDSGDTQYF
>-|TRBV7-6|TRBJ1-1|-
TGTGCCAGCAGCTCAAAGACAGGCCCAGAGACTGAAGCTTTCTTT
CASSSKTGPETEAFF
>-|TRBV2|TRBJ1-5|-
TGTGCCAGCAGTGAAGGACCAGGGGCCCCGAGGCCCCAGCATTTT
CASSEGPGAPRPQHF